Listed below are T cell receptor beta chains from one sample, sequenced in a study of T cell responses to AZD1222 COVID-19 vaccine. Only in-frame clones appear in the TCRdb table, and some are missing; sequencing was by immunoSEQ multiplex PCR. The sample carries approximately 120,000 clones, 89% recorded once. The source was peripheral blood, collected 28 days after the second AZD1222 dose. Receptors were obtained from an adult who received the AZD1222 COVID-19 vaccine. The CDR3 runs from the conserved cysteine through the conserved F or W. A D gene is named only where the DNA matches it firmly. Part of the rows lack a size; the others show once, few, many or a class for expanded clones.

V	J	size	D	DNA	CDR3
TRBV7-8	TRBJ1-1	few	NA	TGTGCCAGCAGCTTAGTGGCGGGGAACACTGAAGCTTTCTTT	CASSLVAGNTEAFF
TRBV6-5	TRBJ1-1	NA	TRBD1	TGTGCCAGCAGTTACCAGGGGGAATACGAGTCTGAAGCTTTCTTT	CASSYQGEYESEAFF
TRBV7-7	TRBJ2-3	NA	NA	TGTGCCAGCAGCTTTTCTTCCGACCCCCGGCGGGATACGCAGTATTTT	CASSFSSDPRRDTQYF
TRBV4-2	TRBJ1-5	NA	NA	TGTGCCAGCAGCCAACAGGGTGAGGGGAATCAGCCCCAGCATTTT	CASSQQGEGNQPQHF
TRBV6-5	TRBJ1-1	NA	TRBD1	TGTGCCAGCAGCTTGGACAGGGTCAGCACTGAAGCTTTCTTT	CASSLDRVSTEAFF
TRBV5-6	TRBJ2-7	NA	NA	TGTGCCAGCAGCTTGATTAGCGACCCCTCGGTGCAGTACTTC	CASSLISDPSVQYF
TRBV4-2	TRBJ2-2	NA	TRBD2	TGTGCCAGCAGCCAACCACCGGGACTAGCGGGAGCAGCGAACACCGGGGAGCTGTTTTTT	CASSQPPGLAGAANTGELFF
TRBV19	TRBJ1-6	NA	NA	TGTGCCAGTAGTATAGATACAGGGCGTAATCCACCCCTCCACTTT	CASSIDTGRNPPLHF
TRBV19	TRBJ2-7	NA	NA	TGTGCCAGTACTCGGCGCCCCCAGCGACTTGGGCCGGGACCCTCCCTGGCCGAGCAGTACTTC	CASTRRPQRLGPGPSLAEQYF
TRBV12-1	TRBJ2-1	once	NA	TGTGCCAGCGGAGGACCCCCGGCTAGCGGGGGGGCGAATGAGCAGTTCTTC	CASGGPPASGGANEQFF
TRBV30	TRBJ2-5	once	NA	TGTGCCTGGAGCGTAAAAGAGACCCAGTACTTC	CAWSVKETQYF